One and the same sample provided the 32 T cell receptor beta chains below, sequenced in a study of T cells in Graves' hyperthyroidism and ophthalmopathy. RNA transcripts served as the template for amplifying TCR beta CDR3 regions. The TCR CDR3 was amplified in a first-round RT-PCR using the HTBI primer set. TCRdb fed the multiplex PCR reads into MiXCR, producing one record per CDR3 protein. Of around 430,000 distinct CDR3 sequences in the sample, just under 15% were seen once. The source material was blood. These receptors all come from a woman aged 25 to 39 with Graves' hyperthyroidism.

This clonotype was recorded many times. CDR3 region: CASSVQQGSTEAFF. Written as DNA, the CDR3 is TGTGCCAGCAGCGTCCAACAGGGTAGCACTGAAGCTTTCTTT. V and J are TRBV11-2 and TRBJ1-1; D perhaps matches TRBD1 (6 bases). Trimming stripped 5 bases from V and 4 bases from J, with 14 bases between. CDR3 length: 14 residues. Per germline, CDR1 SGHAT and CDR2 FQNNGV.

In its sample, this clonotype was seen many times. The rearrangement links TRBV11-2 to TRBJ2-7, with 8 bases identical to TRBD2. The CDR3 is 15 residues long. Trimming at V came to 4 bases and at J to 3 bases, leaving 8 bases not matched to a gene. Germline lookup yields CDR1 SGHAT and CDR2 FQNNGV. DNA of the CDR3: TGTGCCAGCAGCTCACTAGCGGTTCTTCACTACGAGCAGTACTTC. Translation: CASSSLAVLHYEQYF. The whole variable domain, remainder taken from reference TRBV11-2 and TRBJ2-7, is EAGVAQSPRYKIIEKRQSVAFWCNPISGHATLYWYQQILGQGPKLLIQFQNNGVVDDSQLPKDRFSAERLKGVDSTLKIQPAKLEDSAVYLCASSSLAVLHYEQYFGPGTRLTVT.

This clonotype was picked up many times. V is TRBV20-1 and J is TRBJ2-5; D is ambiguous. Deletions cut 3 bases from V and 7 bases from J, with 9 bases between. Germline V gives CDR1 DFQATT, CDR2 SNEGSKA (reference sequence). The CDR3 totals 11 residues. CDR3 in amino acids: CSARADGTQYF. Written as DNA, the CDR3 is TGCAGTGCTAGGGCCGATGGGACCCAGTACTTC.

This sequence joins TRBV27 and TRBJ2-7; no definite D call. The CDR3 has 17 residues. Germline CDR1 MNHEY, CDR2 SMNVEV (reference sequence). V dropped 2 bases and J dropped 0 bases, with 17 bases sitting between them. The CDR3 nucleotides read TGTGCCAGCAGTTTAATACCGATCTCTACAGCCTCCTACGAGCAGTACTTC. This codes for CASSLIPISTASYEQYF.

V usage is TRBV6-4 and J usage is TRBJ1-4; D is ambiguous. This CDR3 is built from 15 residues. Trimming stripped 3 bases from V and 3 bases from J, with 11 bases between. CDR1 and CDR2 (germline): MRHNA, SNTAGT. The CDR3 nucleotides are TGTGCCAGCAGTGAAAGGGCCGCAGCTAATGAAAAACTGTTTTTT. Protein sequence: CASSERAAANEKLFF.

In its sample, this clonotype was seen many times. The chain's CDR3 is CSATDGLDEQFF. CDR3 in DNA: TGCAGTGCAACTGACGGCCTGGATGAGCAGTTCTTC. The chain employs TRBV20-1 and TRBJ2-1, with no clear D. The V gene lost 6 bases and the J gene lost 8 bases, with 14 bases spanning the gap. The germline CDR1 and CDR2 sequences are DFQATT and SNEGSKA (reference sequence). This CDR3 spans 12 amino acids.

This clonotype appeared a few times. In DNA form, the CDR3 reads TGTGCCAGCAGCTTAGTGGGAGTCGGACAGGGCTATGGCTACACCTTC. Protein sequence: CASSLVGVGQGYGYTF. This sequence joins TRBV7-9 and TRBJ1-2; 8 bases align to TRBD1. Trimming at V came to 1 base and at J to 4 bases, leaving 8 bases not matched to a gene. The germline CDR1 and CDR2 sequences are SEHNR and FQNEAQ (reference sequence). The CDR3 has 16 residues.

The chain uses TRBV18 and TRBJ2-5; 8 nucleotides match TRBD1. J gave up 14 bases and V 3 bases, and 11 bases lay outside the gene matches. This CDR3 spans 13 amino acids. CDR1 and CDR2 from the germline V gene are KGHSH and LQKENI. The CDR3 sequence is CASSPLGQESGYF. The CDR3 DNA is TGTGCCAGCTCACCCCTGGGACAGGAGTCAGGATACTTC.

The chain combines TRBV28 with TRBJ1-2, with 12 bases identical to TRBD1. The V and J ends lost 10 bases and 7 bases, in that order; junction bases with no gene match: 7. There are 13 residues in the CDR3. Germline V gene lookup returns CDR1 MDHEN and CDR2 SYDVKM. The CDR3: CAIPGQGAPGYTF. The CDR3 bases are TGTGCCATCCCGGGACAGGGGGCGCCTGGCTACACCTTC.

This rearrangement joins TRBV25-1 to TRBJ1-6; D might be TRBD1 (5 bases). Germline CDR1 reads MGHDK; CDR2 reads SYGVNS. Trimming pared 2 bases from V and 9 bases from J, leaving 11 bases between. The CDR3 length is 14 residues. CDR3 amino acids: CASSEQGGSSPLHF. The CDR3 DNA sequence: TGTGCCAGCAGTGAACAGGGCGGGAGTTCACCCCTCCACTTT.

In this sample, this clonotype turned up a few times. The chain employs TRBV3-1 and TRBJ2-1; D might be TRBD2 (6 bases). The V gene lost 2 bases and the J gene lost 7 bases, with 27 bases spanning the gap. The CDR3 totals 19 residues. CDR1 is LGHDT, CDR2 YNNKEL, per germline (reference sequence). In DNA form, the CDR3 reads TGTGCCAGCAGCCAACTTTGGAGGGAGAGGGTTGGGGGTTTGAATGAGCAGTTCTTC. This translates into CASSQLWRERVGGLNEQFF.

This clonotype has ten or more counts. The rearrangement uses TRBV27 and TRBJ2-7; D gene uncertain. The V and J ends lost 3 bases and 0 bases respectively, with 12 bases between them. Germline V gene lookup returns CDR1 MNHEY and CDR2 SMNVEV (reference sequence). The CDR3 runs to 15 residues. The CDR3: CASSLMWGSSYEQYF. CDR3 DNA sequence: TGTGCCAGCAGTTTGATGTGGGGAAGCTCCTACGAGCAGTACTTC.

This clonotype was picked up many times. This chain links TRBV6-1 with TRBJ1-1; D remains unclear. Between the trimmed V and J ends, which lost 0 bases and 13 bases, there was a span of 24 bases. This CDR3 has 16 residues. Germline-derived CDR1 and CDR2 are MNHNS and SASEGT. Here the CDR3 reads CASSEAEAVLGLGVFF. CDR3 in DNA: TGTGCCAGCAGTGAAGCGGAGGCAGTTTTGGGGTTGGGAGTTTTCTTT.

This clonotype showed up just a few times. The rearrangement links TRBV27 to TRBJ1-2; D gene unclear. The CDR3 has 15 residues. The germline V gene has CDR1 MNHEY and CDR2 SMNVEV (reference sequence). The V end lost 7 bases, the J end lost 1 base, and 16 bases lay between the germline ends. The CDR3 nucleotides are TGTGCCAGCATTCCGACGGTTAACGATAACTATGGCTACACCTTC. Its translation is CASIPTVNDNYGYTF.

This clonotype appeared many times. V gene TRBV28 combines with J gene TRBJ2-5, with D perhaps matching TRBD1 (5 bases). V shed 5 bases and J shed 2 bases, with 12 bases lying between them. Germline CDR1 and CDR2: MDHEN and SYDVKM. The CDR3 runs 14 residues. CDR3 DNA sequence: TGTGCCAGCAGTCGGACATTCTCTCAAGAGACCCAGTACTTC. Its translation: CASSRTFSQETQYF. Full variable domain (outside the CDR3, taken from reference TRBV28 and TRBJ2-5): DVKVTQSSRYLVKRTGEKVFLECVQDMDHENMFWYRQDPGLGLRLIYFSYDVKMKEKGDIPEGYSVSREKKERFSLILESASTNQTSMYLCASSRTFSQETQYFGPGTRLLVL.

This clonotype was seen repeatedly, ten times or more. The gene calls are TRBV18 and TRBJ2-7; TRBD1 or TRBD2 may be the D gene (5 bases each). Germline loops: CDR1 KGHSH, CDR2 LQKENI. The CDR3 sequence is 12 residues long. V was trimmed by 3 bases and J by 5 bases, leaving 8 bases between them. For the CDR3, the DNA is TGTGCCAGCTCACCCGGGACCGACGAGCAGTACTTC. Protein: CASSPGTDEQYF.

The chain employs TRBV20-1 and TRBJ2-3; D unresolved. With 7 bases removed from V and 4 bases from J, the gap between germline ends came to 15 bases. The CDR3 length is 13 residues. Germline CDR1 is DFQATT and CDR2 is SNEGSKA (reference sequence). CDR3 sequence: CSVRGVGPDTQYF. The DNA for the CDR3 is TGCAGTGTCAGAGGTGTGGGTCCAGATACGCAGTATTTT.

The chain links TRBV6-1 to TRBJ1-6; no clear D. The V gene lost 3 bases and the J gene lost 11 bases, with 11 bases spanning the gap. CDR3 length equals 13 residues. The germline gives CDR1 MNHNS, CDR2 SASEGT. CDR3 region: CASSDGPEAPLHF. The CDR3 coding sequence is TGTGCCAGCAGTGATGGACCCGAAGCACCCCTCCACTTT.

This clonotype was found a few times. The chain is built from TRBV5-4 and TRBJ2-5; TRBD1 aligns across 10 bases. The CDR3 runs to 15 residues. V was clipped by 4 bases and J by 13 bases; unmatched bases: 16. Per the germline V gene, CDR1 is SGHNT and CDR2 is YYREEE (reference sequence). CDR3 protein: CASSAGRDRGPHPYF. CDR3 bases: TGTGCCAGCAGCGCCGGCCGGGACAGGGGCCCCCATCCGTACTTC.

This clonotype appeared many times. The chain recombines TRBV28 with TRBJ2-3, with D perhaps matching TRBD1 (6 bases). Per the germline V gene, CDR1 is MDHEN and CDR2 is SYDVKM. The V end was cut by 6 bases, the J end by 4 bases, with 17 bases between. The CDR3 contains 15 residues. CDR3 region: CASSEPRGRADTQYF. In nucleotides, the CDR3 is TGTGCCAGCAGCGAACCCAGGGGTAGGGCAGATACGCAGTATTTT.

This clonotype was seen repeatedly, ten times or more. V usage is TRBV18 and J usage is TRBJ1-4, with a weak D call TRBD1 (6 bases). Trimming left V 2 bases short and J 5 bases short, with 12 bases between. The CDR3 sequence is 15 residues long. Germline CDR1 is KGHSH and CDR2 is LQKENI. CDR3 in amino acids: CASSPNVGGNEKLFF. DNA of the CDR3: TGTGCCAGCTCACCAAATGTGGGGGGCAATGAAAAACTGTTTTTT.

The chain has TRBV3-1 and TRBJ2-5, with unresolved D. V lost 0 bases and J lost 4, with 21 bases in between. Germline loops: CDR1 LGHDT, CDR2 YNNKEL (reference sequence). This CDR3 is built from 18 residues. CDR3 amino acids: CASSQDEKPSGFGETQYF. The CDR3 DNA sequence: TGTGCCAGCAGCCAAGATGAAAAACCCTCCGGGTTCGGAGAGACCCAGTACTTC.

The gene calls are TRBV12-3 or TRBV12-4 and TRBJ2-7; TRBD1 aligns across 8 bases. The CDR3 has 14 residues. The V segment lost 7 bases and the J segment 6 bases; nucleotides outside the gene matches: 11. CDR3 residues: CASTRTGKKREQYF. The CDR3 bases are TGTGCCAGCACCCGGACAGGGAAGAAACGCGAGCAGTACTTC.

This clonotype was seen more than once but under ten times. The V call is TRBV19, the J call TRBJ2-3, with 8 bases matching TRBD2. V was clipped by 10 bases and J by 3 bases; unmatched bases: 9. The CDR3 length is 14 residues. In germline, CDR1 is LNHDA, CDR2 SQIVND (reference sequence). Here the CDR3 reads CATGRGTRTDTQYF. The CDR3, as DNA: TGTGCCACCGGAAGGGGGACTAGGACAGATACGCAGTATTTT.

This clonotype occurred a few times. The chain is built from TRBV20-1 and TRBJ2-1, with D perhaps TRBD2 (6 bases). V was clipped by 1 base and J by 2 bases, with 6 bases between them. The length of the CDR3 is 13 residues. Germline-derived CDR1 and CDR2 are DFQATT and SNEGSKA (reference sequence). The CDR3 spells CSARGGAYNEQFF. For the CDR3, the DNA is TGCAGTGCTAGAGGGGGGGCCTACAATGAGCAGTTCTTC.

This clonotype showed up many times. The chain is built from TRBV6-2 or TRBV6-3 and TRBJ2-2; 8 nucleotides agree with TRBD2. The CDR3 extends over 15 amino acids. J lost 0 bases, V lost 3 bases, and 0 bases had no gene match. The germline V gene encodes CDR1 MNHEY and CDR2 SVGEGT. CDR3 residues: CASSYSGTNTGELFF. The CDR3 DNA sequence: TGTGCCAGCAGTTATAGCGGGACGAACACCGGGGAGCTGTTTTTT.

This clonotype was observed a handful of times. This sequence joins TRBV27 and TRBJ1-4, with D hard to call. Germline V gene data show CDR1 as MNHEY and CDR2 as SMNVEV (reference sequence). The germline V and J ends were trimmed by 1 base and 7 bases, with 10 bases remaining between them. This CDR3 spans 14 amino acids. CDR3 amino acids: CASSLFGLAEKLFF. The CDR3 coding sequence is TGTGCCAGCAGTTTATTTGGCCTGGCTGAAAAACTGTTTTTT. The full variable domain, rest sourced from reference TRBV27 and TRBJ1-4, is EAQVTQNPRYLITVTGKKLTVTCSQNMNHEYMSWYRQDPGLGLRQIYYSMNVEVTDKGDVPEGYKVSRKEKRNFPLILESPSPNQTSLYFCASSLFGLAEKLFFGSGTQLSVL.

This clonotype was counted many times. The gene calls are TRBV9 and TRBJ2-1; 8 nucleotides agree with TRBD2. The CDR3 contains 18 residues. Germline V lookup: CDR1 SGDLS, CDR2 YYNGEE. With 1 base clipped from V and 2 bases from J, the junction kept 11 bases outside the gene matches. In DNA, the CDR3 is TGTGCCAGCAGCGTAAATGCGTTGGTAGCGGGAACCTACAATGAGCAGTTCTTC. This codes for CASSVNALVAGTYNEQFF.

The gene calls are TRBV12-3 or TRBV12-4 and TRBJ2-5; D is ambiguous. V lost 4 bases and J 14 bases, leaving 14 bases between the germline ends. This CDR3 spans 11 amino acids. The CDR3 is CASSSWGTPYF. CDR3 coding DNA: TGTGCCAGCAGTTCGTGGGGAACCCCCTACTTC.

The rearrangement links TRBV14 to TRBJ1-3; D remains ambiguous. Per germline, CDR1 SGHDN and CDR2 FVKESK. V was clipped by 8 bases and J by 1 base, with 6 bases between them. The CDR3 is made up of 12 amino acids. The CDR3 DNA is TGTGCCAGCGCTCAGTCTGGAAACACCATATATTTT. It is translated as CASAQSGNTIYF.

V and J are TRBV20-1 and TRBJ2-5; D perhaps matches TRBD1 (5 bases). There are 12 residues in the CDR3. Germline V lookup: CDR1 DFQATT, CDR2 SNEGSKA (reference sequence). Trimming removed 0 bases at V and 9 bases at J, with 11 bases between. CDR3 sequence (DNA): TGCAGTGCTAGAGATCAAGGGGTAGCCCAGTACTTC. Translating gives CSARDQGVAQYF.

This clonotype was seen more than once but under ten times. This sequence joins TRBV7-2 and TRBJ2-3, with TRBD2 matching 7 bases. Unmatched junction bases numbered 18, after V lost 1 base and J lost 5 bases. Germline CDR1 and CDR2: SGHTA and FQGNSA. The CDR3 sequence is 19 residues long. The CDR3 nucleotides are TGTGCCAGCAGCTTAGTGGAATGGGGCGGGGCGGGAGTGTTAGATACGCAGTATTTT. It codes for CASSLVEWGGAGVLDTQYF.